A single sample is the source of the 12 T cell receptor beta chains below, sequenced in a study of T cell responses to AZD1222 COVID-19 vaccine. Profiling relied on immunoSEQ multiplex PCR, and the TCRdb table lists in-frame clones only, not all of them. The sample comprises about 100,000 clones, just under 90% of which are singletons, and roughly 3% rests with the top ten. The sample in question was peripheral blood, obtained on day 0 of AZD1222 vaccination. These receptors originate from an adult in good health.

The CDR3 DNA follows: TGTGCCAGCAGCCCACAGGGGATGCAGCAGTACTTC. This encodes CASSPQGMQQYF. The chain links TRBV6-2 or TRBV6-3 to TRBJ2-7; 7 bases fit TRBD1. In germline, CDR1 is MNHEY, CDR2 SVGEGT. The CDR3 loop spans 12 amino acids. The J segment lost 8 bases and the V segment lost 6 bases, leaving 7 bases of the junction unmatched.

The genes are TRBV10-1 and TRBJ2-7; 10 bases are a match to TRBD1. This CDR3 is built from 15 residues. Per germline, CDR1 WNHNN and CDR2 SYGVQD (reference sequence). Trimming at V came to 8 bases and at J to 6 bases, leaving 13 bases not matched to a gene. CDR3 nucleotides: TGCGCCAGCCCATACTCCCCGGGACAGGGGCCCGAGCAGTACTTC. Translation gives CASPYSPGQGPEQYF.

There are a few counts of this clone. V gene TRBV24-1 combines with J gene TRBJ1-6, with unresolved D. Germline CDR1 KGHDR, CDR2 SFDVKD. V was shortened by 8 bases and J by 6 bases, with 10 bases between the two germline ends. CDR3 length: 13 amino acids. The CDR3 loop reads CATTQKSNSPLHF. The CDR3 DNA reads TGTGCCACCACCCAAAAATCTAATTCACCCCTCCACTTT.

The chain uses TRBV7-6 and TRBJ1-1; the D gene is possibly TRBD1 (5 bases). The CDR3 is made up of 15 amino acids. CDR1 SGHVS and CDR2 FNYEAQ come from the germline V gene. Trimming shortened V by 0 bases and J by 7 bases, and 15 bases separated the two germline ends. In DNA, the CDR3 is TGTGCCAGCAGCTTAGCCGGCCGGTCTAGGGGTGAAGCTTTCTTT. Protein sequence: CASSLAGRSRGEAFF.

The rearrangement joins TRBV2 to TRBJ2-7, with 9 bases identical to TRBD1. The CDR3 spans 13 residues. V lost 8 bases and J lost 3; bases outside the gene matches: 5. CDR1 SNHLY and CDR2 FYNNEI come from the germline V gene. The CDR3 DNA is TGTGCCAGCGGGGGACAGGGTAGCTACGAGCAGTACTTC. Amino acid sequence: CASGGQGSYEQYF.

This sequence joins TRBV5-1 and TRBJ2-7; D may be TRBD1 (5 bases). Germline V lookup: CDR1 SGHRS, CDR2 YFSETQ. This CDR3 has 13 amino acids. V dropped 1 base and J dropped 5 bases, with 10 bases sitting between them. Written as DNA, the CDR3 is TGCGCCAGCAGCTTGATAGGGGCTAACGAGCAGTACTTC. Its translation: CASSLIGANEQYF.

This clone was found once. The CDR3 region has the DNA TGCGCCAGCAGCCGCACGGTACCCACTAACTATGGCTACACCTTC. Translated: CASSRTVPTNYGYTF. The gene calls are TRBV5-1 and TRBJ1-2, with no clear D. The CDR3 runs 15 residues. V was pared by 4 bases and J by 0 bases, with 13 bases between. Germline values: CDR1 SGHRS, CDR2 YFSETQ.

The chain carries TRBV28 and TRBJ2-7, with TRBD1 matching 7 bases. After removal of 7 bases from V and 3 bases from J, the junction contained 9 bases not matched to a gene. Looked up from germline, CDR1 is MDHEN and CDR2 is SYDVKM. The CDR3 has 14 amino acids. CDR3 coding DNA: TGTGCCAGCACCAAAGGGGGCGTGGGCTACGAGCAGTACTTC. This codes for CASTKGGVGYEQYF.

This chain links TRBV2 with TRBJ2-3, with 8 bases lining up with TRBD2. With V trimmed by 6 bases and J by 0 bases, 5 bases remained unmatched. Germline V CDR1 and CDR2: SNHLY, FYNNEI. The CDR3 covers 15 residues. CDR3 bases: TGTGCCAGCAGCGCGACTAGCGTAAGCACAGATACGCAGTATTTT. It codes for CASSATSVSTDTQYF.

The gene calls are TRBV5-1 and TRBJ1-1; D gene unclear. The CDR3 loop spans 15 amino acids. Trimming cost V 3 bases and J 1 base, with 13 bases left between them. Germline V lookup: CDR1 SGHRS, CDR2 YFSETQ. CDR3 loop: CASSSQTPENTEAFF. For the CDR3, the DNA is TGCGCCAGCAGCTCCCAGACGCCGGAGAACACTGAAGCTTTCTTT.

The rearrangement joins TRBV7-9 to TRBJ1-5; possible D gene TRBD1, 5 bases. The germline V gene has CDR1 SEHNR and CDR2 FQNEAQ (reference sequence). V was pared by 1 base and J by 0 bases, with 13 bases between. This CDR3 region has 17 residues. CDR3 in amino acids: CASSLEAGVGSNQPQHF. DNA of the CDR3: TGTGCCAGCAGCTTAGAAGCGGGGGTCGGTAGCAATCAGCCCCAGCATTTT.

The chain recombines TRBV6-5 with TRBJ1-1; D is unresolved. V was trimmed by 6 bases and J by 2 bases, leaving 10 bases between them. Germline lookup yields CDR1 MNHEY and CDR2 SVGAGI. The CDR3 runs to 13 residues. CDR3 protein: CASSASGNTEAFF. The CDR3 DNA follows: TGTGCCAGCAGCGCATCAGGAAACACTGAAGCTTTCTTT.